These T cell receptor beta chains were read from a single sample in a study of cytomegalovirus exposure and HLA in healthy donors. Method: immunoSEQ multiplex PCR; TCRdb's copy keeps in-frame clones and lacks some. Of 70,000 to 95,000 clones in the sample, 80% are singletons; the top ten hold 2% to 2.5%. Source material: PBMCs. Receptor source: a man younger than 35 in good health and CMV-seronegative. Both conserved end residues are part of each CDR3. D genes are given only for firm matches. The listing skips clone size in some rows; elsewhere it reads once, few, many or a size class.

NA	TRBV19	few	TRBJ1-5	CASSIDGGGISNQPQHF	TGTGCCAGTAGTATTGACGGGGGGGGGATTAGCAATCAGCCCCAGCATTTT
TRBD2	TRBV5-1	NA	TRBJ2-3	CASSAAERGDGADTQYF	TGCGCCAGCAGCGCGGCGGAGCGGGGGGATGGCGCAGATACGCAGTATTTT
TRBD2	TRBV5-1	once	TRBJ2-2	CASRFQAGGLPGELFF	TGCGCCAGCCGATTTCAAGCGGGGGGCCTTCCCGGGGAGCTGTTTTTT
NA	TRBV29-1	NA	TRBJ1-1	CSVGKGEGTEAFF	TGCAGCGTTGGAAAGGGGGAAGGGACTGAAGCTTTCTTT
TRBD1	TRBV18	NA	TRBJ2-1	CASTGQLGNEQFF	TGTGCCAGTACGGGACAGCTGGGTAATGAGCAGTTCTTC
TRBD1	TRBV28	NA	TRBJ2-3	CASSFADRGFTDTQYF	TGTGCCAGCAGTTTCGCGGACAGGGGATTCACAGATACGCAGTATTTT
NA	TRBV27	once	TRBJ2-7	CASSFAGIYYEQYF	TGTGCCAGCAGTTTTGCGGGGATATACTACGAGCAGTACTTC
TRBD2	TRBV27	NA	TRBJ2-1	CASSPSSAGSYNEQFF	TGTGCCAGCAGTCCTTCCTCAGCGGGGTCCTACAATGAGCAGTTCTTC
NA	TRBV18	NA	TRBJ1-2	CASSPGSNYGYTF	TGTGCCAGCTCCCCGGGGTCTAACTATGGCTACACCTTC
TRBD1	TRBV2	few	TRBJ1-5	CASSGQGGNRPQHF	TGTGCCAGCAGTGGACAGGGAGGCAATCGGCCCCAGCATTTT
NA	TRBV6-1	once	TRBJ1-1	CASSEGRKSRGTEAFF	TGTGCCAGCAGTGAAGGACGCAAGTCAAGAGGCACTGAAGCTTTCTTT
TRBD2	TRBV9	once	TRBJ2-1	CASSASGGLISEQFF	TGCGCCAGCAGCGCCTCGGGGGGTCTTATTTCTGAGCAGTTCTTC
NA	TRBV10-2	NA	TRBJ1-5	CASSEGRGSNQPQHF	TGCGCCAGCAGTGAGGGCAGGGGAAGCAATCAGCCCCAGCATTTT
NA	TRBV11-2	NA	TRBJ1-1	CASSPQRGFNTEAFF	TGTGCCAGCAGCCCCCAGAGGGGGTTCAACACTGAAGCTTTCTTT
NA	TRBV7-2	NA	TRBJ2-3	CASSLGGGVTDTQYF	TGTGCCAGCAGCTTAGGTGGCGGGGTCACAGATACGCAGTATTTT
NA	TRBV11-3	once	TRBJ2-1	CASSLAGGSNEQFF	TGTGCCAGCAGCTTAGCTGGGGGCTCCAATGAGCAGTTCTTC
NA	TRBV4-1	NA	TRBJ1-1	CASSHRPDGDTEAFF	TGCGCCAGCAGCCATCGACCAGATGGAGACACTGAAGCTTTCTTT
NA	TRBV6-5	NA	TRBJ2-1	CASSSDPQGWEQFF	TGTGCCAGCAGTTCGGATCCGCAGGGGTGGGAGCAGTTCTTC
TRBD1	TRBV29-1	NA	TRBJ2-7	CSVALRTGAYEQYF	TGCAGCGTCGCCCTCCGAACAGGGGCCTACGAGCAGTACTTC
NA	TRBV18	few	TRBJ1-1	CASSPSLTGNAEAFF	TGTGCCAGCTCTCCATCACTTACAGGGAACGCTGAAGCTTTCTTT
NA	TRBV9	once	TRBJ1-2	CAGSMVLRRDHGYTF	TGTGCCGGCAGCATGGTCCTCCGCCGAGATCATGGCTACACCTTC
NA	TRBV4-1	NA	TRBJ2-5	CASSQEGRETQYF	TGCGCCAGCAGCCAAGAGGGGAGAGAGACCCAGTACTTC
TRBD1	TRBV5-4	NA	TRBJ1-2	CASSLQGAGGYTF	TGTGCCAGCAGCTTGCAGGGGGCTGGTGGCTACACCTTC
NA	TRBV9	NA	TRBJ2-1	CASSVHRDYPRNEQFF	TGTGCCAGCAGCGTACACAGGGACTATCCTCGCAATGAGCAGTTCTTC
NA	TRBV5-1	NA	TRBJ2-1	CASSLGRGLGGNEQFF	TGCGCCAGCAGCTTGGGTCGAGGGCTAGGGGGCAATGAGCAGTTCTTC
NA	TRBV11-2	once	TRBJ1-1	CASSAEGPEAFF	TGTGCCAGCAGCGCCGAGGGTCCTGAAGCTTTCTTT
TRBD1	TRBV6-5	NA	TRBJ2-1	CASSYGSPGQGQFF	TGTGCCAGCAGTTACGGCTCCCCAGGACAGGGGCAGTTCTTC
TRBD1	TRBV5-6	NA	TRBJ1-2	CASSLVGTEINYGYTF	TGTGCCAGCAGCTTGGTAGGGACAGAGATAAACTATGGCTACACCTTC
NA	TRBV5-1	once	TRBJ1-2	CASSPQAVPGENGYTF	TGCGCCAGCAGCCCCCAAGCAGTCCCGGGGGAGAATGGCTACACCTTC
NA	TRBV6-1	NA	TRBJ2-3	CASRTDPSTDTQYF	TGTGCCAGCAGGACAGACCCTAGCACAGATACGCAGTATTTT
NA	TRBV7-9	NA	TRBJ1-4	CASSLGGLATNEKLFF	TGTGCCAGCAGCTTAGGGGGGCTGGCAACTAATGAAAAATTGTTTTTT
TRBD1	TRBV10-3	NA	TRBJ2-1	CAISPGTGYHNEQFF	TGTGCCATCAGCCCCGGGACAGGGTACCACAATGAGCAGTTCTTC
NA	TRBV6-5	NA	TRBJ1-1	CASNRGMNTEAFF	TGTGCCAGCAACCGAGGGATGAACACTGAAGCTTTCTTT
TRBD2	TRBV7-2	few	TRBJ2-3	CASSFLAGAGTDTQYF	TGTGCCAGCAGCTTCCTAGCGGGGGCAGGCACAGATACGCAGTATTTT
NA	TRBV13	few	TRBJ2-7	CASSTGDNYEQYF	TGTGCCAGCAGCACGGGAGACAACTACGAGCAGTACTTC
TRBD1	TRBV5-1	NA	TRBJ1-1	CASSSPHRGNTEAFF	TGCGCCAGCAGCTCCCCCCACAGGGGGAACACTGAAGCTTTCTTT
TRBD2	TRBV9	NA	TRBJ2-4	CASRRGGPILYTTLAKNIQYF	TGTGCCAGCAGGCGGGGGGGCCCAATACTCTATACCACACTAGCCAAAAACATTCAGTACTTC
TRBD2	TRBV4-2	NA	TRBJ2-2	CASSPGLADTGELFF	TGTGCCAGCAGCCCGGGACTAGCAGACACCGGGGAGCTGTTTTTT
TRBD1	TRBV5-6	few	TRBJ1-4	CASSLGPGGATNEKLFF	TGTGCCAGCAGCTTGGGGCCAGGGGGCGCAACTAATGAAAAACTGTTTTTT
NA	TRBV19	NA	TRBJ1-1	CATQRGLNTEAFF	TGTGCCACCCAGAGAGGGCTGAACACTGAAGCTTTCTTT
NA	TRBV7-6	NA	TRBJ2-5	CASSLAYGVQETQYF	TGTGCCAGCAGCTTAGCGTACGGGGTCCAAGAGACCCAGTACTTC